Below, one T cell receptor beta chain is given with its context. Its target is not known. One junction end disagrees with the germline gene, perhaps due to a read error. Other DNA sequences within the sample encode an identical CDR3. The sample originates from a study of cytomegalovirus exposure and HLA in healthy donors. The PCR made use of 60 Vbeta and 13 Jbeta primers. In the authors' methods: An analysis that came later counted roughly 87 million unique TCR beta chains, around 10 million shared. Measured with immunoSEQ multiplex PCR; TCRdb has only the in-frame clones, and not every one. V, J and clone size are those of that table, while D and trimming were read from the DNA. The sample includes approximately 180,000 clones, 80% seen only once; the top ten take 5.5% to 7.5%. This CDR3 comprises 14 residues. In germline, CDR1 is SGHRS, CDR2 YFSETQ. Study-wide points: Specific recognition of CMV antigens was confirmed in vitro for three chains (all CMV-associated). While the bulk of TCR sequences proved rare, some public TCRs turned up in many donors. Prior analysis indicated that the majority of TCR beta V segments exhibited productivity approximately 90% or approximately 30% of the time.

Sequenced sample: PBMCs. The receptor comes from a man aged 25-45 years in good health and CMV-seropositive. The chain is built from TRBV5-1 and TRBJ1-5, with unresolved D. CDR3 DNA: TGCGCCAGCAGTTTGGACGGGGGCAATCAGCCCCAGCATTTT. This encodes CASSLDGGNQPQHF.